This is a list of T cell receptor beta chains from one sample in a study of CD8 T cells in ankylosing spondylitis. Via MiXCR, TCRdb re-called the 5' RACE reads, giving one row per CDR3 protein. The sample has about 170,000 distinct CDR3 sequences; about 16% are singletons. Material: blood, either unsorted or a sorted T cell fraction (not recorded which). The receptor source for this set is a male donor with ankylosing spondylitis or in good health (not recorded which). Each CDR3 is given with its conserved first and last residue. D genes are given only for firm matches. Part of the rows lack a size; the others show once, few, many or a class for expanded clones.

cdr3_aa cdr3_nt d_call j_call v_call clone_size
CASSARGGNQPQHF TGTGCCAGCAGTGCTCGAGGGGGCAATCAGCCCCAGCATTTT . TRBJ1-5 TRBV6-5 few
CATSDRGRGHYNEQFF TGTGCCACCAGTGACAGGGGGCGAGGGCACTACAATGAGCAGTTCTTC TRBD1 TRBJ2-1 TRBV24-1 few
CASSGGYGEKLFF TGTGCCAGCAGCGGAGGATACGGAGAAAAACTGTTTTTT . TRBJ1-4 TRBV7-9 .
CASSPTAGNHEQYF TGTGCCAGCTCACCCACGGCTGGGAATCACGAGCAGTACTTC . TRBJ2-7 TRBV18 .
CSAIQDTHNQPQHF TGCAGCGCGATCCAGGACACTCATAATCAGCCCCAGCATTTT . TRBJ1-5 TRBV29-1 many
CSAFDNEQFF TGCAGTGCCTTCGACAATGAGCAGTTCTTC . TRBJ2-1 TRBV20-1 many
CSVTGLAAYNEQFF TGCAGCGTTACCGGACTAGCGGCCTACAATGAGCAGTTCTTC TRBD2 TRBJ2-1 TRBV29-1 .
CASTNPGQKKLFF TGTGCCAGCACCAACCCGGGACAGAAAAAACTGTTTTTT TRBD1 TRBJ1-4 TRBV6-6 many
CSARELGLIF TGCAGTGCTCGAGAGCTAGGCCTGATCTTC . TRBJ2-7 TRBV20-1 .
CASSLQSYEQYF TGCGCCAGCAGCTTGCAAAGCTACGAGCAGTACTTC . TRBJ2-7 TRBV5-1 many
CAISELGANTGELFF TGTGCCATCAGTGAGTTAGGGGCGAACACCGGGGAGCTGTTTTTT . TRBJ2-2 TRBV10-3 many
CASSDHSPFGNTIYF TGTGCCAGCAGTGATCACAGTCCTTTTGGAAACACCATATATTTT . TRBJ1-3 TRBV6-1 .
CAWSNSGRLDIQYF TGTGCCTGGAGTAACTCAGGGAGGTTGGACATTCAGTACTTC . TRBJ2-4 TRBV30 .
CASSFSRVQETQYF TGCGCCAGCAGCTTTTCCAGGGTACAAGAGACCCAGTACTTC . TRBJ2-5 TRBV5-1 many
CASSRSSGTEAFF TGTGCCAGCAGCCGATCCTCGGGCACTGAAGCTTTCTTT . TRBJ1-1 TRBV3-1 few
CASSSTMWETQYF TGCGCCAGCAGCTCAACGATGTGGGAGACCCAGTACTTC . TRBJ2-5 TRBV5-1 .
CASSFRVAGLGEQFF TGTGCCAGCAGCTTCAGGGTAGCGGGCTTAGGTGAGCAGTTCTTC TRBD2 TRBJ2-1 TRBV11-3 .
CVSSAGSRTDTQYF TGTGTCAGCAGCGCGGGGTCCCGCACAGATACGCAGTATTTT . TRBJ2-3 TRBV9 .
CASSQGDVFLEAFF TGCGCCAGCAGCCAAGGAGACGTTTTTTTGGAAGCTTTCTTT . TRBJ1-1 TRBV4-1 many
CASSQDWAGLSGYTF TGTGCCAGCAGCCAAGATTGGGCAGGGCTATCTGGCTACACCTTC . TRBJ1-2 TRBV4-2 .
CASSLEGTGAFF TGTGCCAGCAGCTTGGAGGGGACGGGGGCTTTCTTT . TRBJ1-1 TRBV5-6 few
CASKDGFSGANVLTF TGTGCCAGCAAAGATGGCTTCTCTGGGGCCAACGTCCTGACTTTC . TRBJ2-6 TRBV28 many
CASSLDGDPRKLNTEAFF TGCGCCAGCAGCTTGGATGGCGACCCTCGAAAGTTGAACACTGAAGCTTTCTTT . TRBJ1-1 TRBV5-1 .
CASSRGQGSEKLFF TGTGCCAGCAGTCGAGGACAGGGATCCGAAAAACTGTTTTTT TRBD1 TRBJ1-4 TRBV6-1 .
CASSQGKFDTGELFF TGTGCCAGCAGCCAAGGAAAGTTCGACACCGGGGAGCTGTTTTTT . TRBJ2-2 TRBV4-2 .
CASSLKAGTTNEKLFF TGTGCCAGCAGTTTAAAGGCAGGCACAACTAATGAAAAACTGTTTTTT . TRBJ1-4 TRBV27 few
CASRIRADTQYF TGTGCCAGCAGGATCAGGGCAGATACGCAGTATTTT . TRBJ2-3 TRBV28 many
CASSSGAADTQYF TGCGCCAGCAGCTCGGGCGCGGCAGATACGCAGTATTTT . TRBJ2-3 TRBV5-1 many
CASSHGTRNTEAFF TGTGCCAGCAGCCACGGGACGAGGAACACTGAAGCTTTCTTT . TRBJ1-1 TRBV7-2 .
CASSLSYRDRGAYEQYF TGTGCCAGCAGCCTGAGCTACAGGGATCGGGGTGCCTACGAGCAGTACTTC . TRBJ2-7 TRBV4-2 few
CASSLYGGGIGEQYF TGTGCCAGCAGTTTATATGGGGGAGGTATAGGCGAGCAGTACTTC . TRBJ2-7 TRBV28 many
CASSNRKAGGSYEQYF TGTGCCAGCAGCAACCGGAAAGCGGGTGGTTCCTACGAGCAGTACTTC . TRBJ2-7 TRBV6-1 .
CSARPGTVNTGELFF TGCAGTGCTAGACCCGGGACAGTGAACACCGGGGAGCTGTTTTTT TRBD1 TRBJ2-2 TRBV20-1 once
CSVRRTGQNIQYF TGCAGCGTCCGTAGGACAGGGCAAAACATTCAGTACTTC TRBD1 TRBJ2-4 TRBV29-1 .
CASRGSGSYEQYF TGCGCCAGCAGAGGAAGCGGGAGCTACGAGCAGTACTTC TRBD2 TRBJ2-7 TRBV4-1 many
CASSSAGTRSSYNEQFF TGTGCCAGCTCCTCTGCCGGGACCAGAAGCTCCTACAATGAGCAGTTCTTC . TRBJ2-1 TRBV18 .
CSVEASGESTDTQYF TGCAGCGTTGAAGCCTCGGGAGAGAGCACAGATACGCAGTATTTT . TRBJ2-3 TRBV29-1 .
CASSRGGVVETQYF TGTGCCAGCAGCCGAGGGGGCGTGGTTGAGACCCAGTACTTC TRBD1 TRBJ2-5 TRBV6-2/TRBV6-3 few
CASIAGTGTNEQFF TGTGCCAGCATAGCCGGGACAGGCACCAATGAGCAGTTCTTC TRBD1 TRBJ2-1 TRBV2 .
CSASLGQGETQYF TGCAGTGCTAGCCTCGGACAGGGGGAGACCCAGTACTTC TRBD1 TRBJ2-5 TRBV20-1 many
CASSSSGQETQYF TGTGCCAGCAGCTCTAGCGGCCAAGAGACCCAGTACTTC TRBD2 TRBJ2-5 TRBV12-3/TRBV12-4 .
CASSLAAYEQYF TGTGCCAGCAGTTTAGCCGCCTACGAGCAGTACTTC . TRBJ2-7 TRBV28 .
CASSFAGGTGELFF TGCGCCAGCAGCTTTGCAGGGGGTACCGGGGAGCTGTTTTTT TRBD1 TRBJ2-2 TRBV5-1 .
CASSYSTNEKLFF TGTGCCAGCAGTTACTCTACTAATGAAAAACTGTTTTTT . TRBJ1-4 TRBV6-6 .
CASRLTSGRARDTQYF TGTGCCAGCAGGTTGACTAGCGGGAGGGCCAGAGATACGCAGTATTTT TRBD2 TRBJ2-3 TRBV7-2 few